The rows below give T cell receptor beta chains drawn from one sample of a study of PD-1 blockade in classical Hodgkin lymphoma. Clones were sequenced by immunoSEQ multiplex PCR, and TCRdb holds only the in-frame ones, with some missing. Found here are around 13,000 clones, approximately 78% of them singletons; the top ten hold more than 15%. This material consisted of peripheral blood mononuclear cells (PBMCs), taken before the fourth cycle of nivolumab. The receptors were sampled from a human donor with classical Hodgkin lymphoma. The CDR3 runs from the conserved cysteine through the conserved F or W. A D gene is named only where the DNA matches it firmly. The size of a clone is reported for some rows only, either as once, few or many, or as a class for expanded clones.

D	V	J	size	CDR3	DNA
-	TRBV28	TRBJ1-2	once	CASSLTAFNYGYTF	TGTGCCAGCAGCCTGACAGCGTTTAACTATGGCTACACCTTC
-	TRBV4-3	TRBJ1-5	-	CASSQDRGSNQPQHF	TGCGCCAGCAGCCAAGATCGGGGCAGCAATCAGCCCCAGCATTTT
-	TRBV7-9	TRBJ2-1	once	CASSLAGAGVNEQFF	TGTGCCAGCAGCTTAGCGGGGGCTGGGGTCAATGAGCAGTTCTTC
-	TRBV5-4	TRBJ1-2	-	CASSDEVGYTF	TGTGCCAGCAGCGACGAGGTTGGCTACACCTTC
TRBD1	TRBV5-4	TRBJ1-2	-	CASSTDRVNGYTF	TGTGCCAGCAGCACCGACAGGGTTAATGGCTACACCTTC
-	TRBV7-2	TRBJ1-1	-	CASSFEGEAFF	TGTGCCAGCAGCTTCGAGGGAGAAGCTTTCTTT
-	TRBV6-4	TRBJ1-6	-	CASSGRSYNSPLHF	TGTGCCAGCAGTGGCCGCTCCTATAATTCACCCCTCCACTTT
-	TRBV9	TRBJ1-1	-	CASSEPRDLPMNTEAFF	TGTGCCAGCAGCGAACCCCGGGACCTCCCGATGAACACTGAAGCTTTCTTT
-	TRBV29-1	TRBJ2-1	-	CSVEGAYEQFF	TGCAGCGTTGAGGGAGCTTATGAGCAGTTCTTC
-	TRBV15	TRBJ2-1	-	CATSRDQGSYNEQFF	TGTGCCACCAGCAGAGATCAGGGGAGCTACAATGAGCAGTTCTTC
-	TRBV4-2	TRBJ2-7	few	CASSQERDEQYF	TGTGCCAGCAGCCAAGAAAGGGACGAGCAGTACTTC
TRBD1	TRBV12-5	TRBJ2-7	-	CASGLDSVRTGSFDYEQYF	TGTGCTAGTGGTTTGGATTCCGTCCGGACAGGTTCTTTCGACTACGAGCAGTACTTC
-	TRBV5-2	TRBJ1-2	-	CASSQTGGGYGYTF	TGCGCCAGCAGCCAAACAGGGGGGGGTTATGGCTACACCTTC
TRBD1	TRBV5-5	TRBJ2-7	-	CASSLSGGGSVSGQYF	TGTGCCAGCAGCTTATCAGGGGGCGGTTCCGTTTCCGGGCAGTACTTC